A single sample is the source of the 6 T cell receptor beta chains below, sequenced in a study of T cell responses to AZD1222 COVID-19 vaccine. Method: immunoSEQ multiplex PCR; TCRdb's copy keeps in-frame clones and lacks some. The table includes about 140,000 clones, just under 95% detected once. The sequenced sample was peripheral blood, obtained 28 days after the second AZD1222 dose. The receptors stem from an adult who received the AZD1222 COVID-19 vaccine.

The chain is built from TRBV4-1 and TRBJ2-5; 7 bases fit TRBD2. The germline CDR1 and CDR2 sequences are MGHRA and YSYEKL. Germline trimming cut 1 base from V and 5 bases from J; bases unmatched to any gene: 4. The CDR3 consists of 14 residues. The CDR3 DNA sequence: TGCGCCAGCAGCCAAGGAGGACTAGAGGAGACCCAGTACTTC. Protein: CASSQGGLEETQYF.

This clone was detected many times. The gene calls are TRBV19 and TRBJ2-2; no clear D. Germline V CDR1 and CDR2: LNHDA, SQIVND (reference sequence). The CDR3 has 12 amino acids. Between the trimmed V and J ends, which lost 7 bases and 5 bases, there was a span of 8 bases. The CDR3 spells CASTRFTGELFF. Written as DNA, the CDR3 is TGTGCCAGTACGCGTTTTACCGGGGAGCTGTTTTTT.

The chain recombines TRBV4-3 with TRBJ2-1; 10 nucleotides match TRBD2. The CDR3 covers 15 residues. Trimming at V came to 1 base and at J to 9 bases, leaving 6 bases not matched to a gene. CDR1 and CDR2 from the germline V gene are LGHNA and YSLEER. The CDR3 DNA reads TGCGCCAGCAGCCAAGCCGAGGCTAGCGGGGGTGAGCAGTTCTTC. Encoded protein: CASSQAEASGGEQFF.

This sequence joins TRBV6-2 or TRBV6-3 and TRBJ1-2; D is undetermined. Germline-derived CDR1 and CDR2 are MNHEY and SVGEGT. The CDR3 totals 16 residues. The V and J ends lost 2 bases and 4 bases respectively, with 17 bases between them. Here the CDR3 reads CASSYGFTRVFYGYTF. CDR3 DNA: TGTGCCAGCAGTTACGGGTTCACCCGGGTTTTCTATGGCTACACCTTC.

The CDR3 protein is CASSQNQRTGTRPYEQYF. CDR3 nucleotides: TGTGCCAGCAGCCAAAACCAGCGCACCGGGACTCGACCCTACGAGCAGTACTTC. The chain joins TRBV7-9 to TRBJ2-7; TRBD2 might be the D (6 bases). The CDR3 covers 18 residues. Germline assignment: CDR1 SEHNR and CDR2 FQNEAQ (reference sequence). Trimming cost V 5 bases and J 2 bases, with 25 bases left between them.

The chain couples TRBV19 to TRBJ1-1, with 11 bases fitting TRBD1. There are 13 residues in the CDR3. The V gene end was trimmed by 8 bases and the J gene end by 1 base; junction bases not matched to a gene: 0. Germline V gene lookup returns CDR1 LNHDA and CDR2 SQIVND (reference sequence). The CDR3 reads CASGTGGNTEAFF. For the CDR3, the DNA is TGTGCCAGTGGGACAGGGGGGAACACTGAAGCTTTCTTT. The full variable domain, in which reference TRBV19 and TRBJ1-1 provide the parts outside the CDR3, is DGGITQSPKYLFRKEGQNVTLSCEQNLNHDAMYWYRQDPGQGLRLIYYSQIVNDFQKGDIAEGYSVSREKKESFPLTVTSAQKNPTAFYLCASGTGGNTEAFFGQGTRLTVV.